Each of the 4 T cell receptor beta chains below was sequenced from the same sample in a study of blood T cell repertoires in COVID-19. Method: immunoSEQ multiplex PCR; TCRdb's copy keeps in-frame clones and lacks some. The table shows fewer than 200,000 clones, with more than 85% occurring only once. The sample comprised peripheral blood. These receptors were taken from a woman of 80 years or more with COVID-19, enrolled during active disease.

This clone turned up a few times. The CDR3 loop reads CASSYFPGLAGVWTGELFF. CDR3 nucleotide sequence: TGTGCCAGCAGTTACTTCCCAGGACTAGCGGGAGTATGGACCGGGGAGCTGTTTTTT. V and J are TRBV6-2 or TRBV6-3 and TRBJ2-2; 13 bases map to TRBD2. The CDR3 contains 19 residues. Per germline, CDR1 MNHEY and CDR2 SVGEGT. V lost 1 base to trimming and J lost 5 bases; unmatched junction nucleotides: 10.

CDR3 protein: CASHPLASSSYNEQFF. The CDR3 region has the DNA TGTGCCAGCCACCCACTAGCGAGCAGCTCCTACAATGAGCAGTTCTTC. The chain links TRBV5-6 to TRBJ2-1, with 7 nucleotides matching TRBD2. Germline V CDR1 and CDR2: SGHDT, YYEEEE. V lost 7 bases and J lost 0; bases outside the gene matches: 10. The CDR3 loop spans 16 amino acids.

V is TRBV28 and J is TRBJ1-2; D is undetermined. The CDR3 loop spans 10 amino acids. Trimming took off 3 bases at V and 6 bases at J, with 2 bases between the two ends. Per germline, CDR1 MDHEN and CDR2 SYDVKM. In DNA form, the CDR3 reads TGTGCCAGCAGTTTCGATGGCTACACCTTC. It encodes CASSFDGYTF.

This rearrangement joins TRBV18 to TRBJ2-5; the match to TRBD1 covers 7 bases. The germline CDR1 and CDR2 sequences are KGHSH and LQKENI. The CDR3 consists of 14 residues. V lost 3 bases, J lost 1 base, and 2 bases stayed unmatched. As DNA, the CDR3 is TGTGCCAGCTCACCCGGGACAGTCCAAGAGACCCAGTACTTC. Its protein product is CASSPGTVQETQYF.